These 21 T cell receptor beta chains share one sample of origin, sequenced in a study of T-cell reconstitution after alpha-beta-depleted transplantation in children. Preparation of the TCRbeta library was carried out with unique molecular identifiers. TCRdb recomputed calls from the PCR reads with MiXCR, one row per CDR3 protein. The sample yields some 500,000 distinct CDR3 sequences, approximately 32% seen once. The sequenced sample was PBMCs from the stem cell graft donor, obtained from the stem cell graft. The receptors derive from a human donor who donated a stem cell graft to a child with aplastic anemia.

This chain connects TRBV6-5 to TRBJ2-2, with 8 positions matching TRBD1. CDR1 is MNHEY and CDR2 is SVGAGI in the germline V gene. Trimming at V came to 1 base and at J to 5 bases, leaving 6 bases not matched to a gene. The CDR3 contains 16 residues. CDR3 sequence reads: CASSYFGQGGTGELFF. The CDR3, as DNA: TGTGCCAGCAGTTACTTCGGACAGGGTGGGACCGGGGAGCTGTTTTTT.

The chain joins TRBV15 to TRBJ1-6; 8 bases fit TRBD1. The CDR3 sequence is 17 residues long. The germline V gene encodes CDR1 LNHNV and CDR2 YYDKDF (reference sequence). Trimming cost V 0 bases and J 10 bases; bases outside gene matches: 11. The CDR3 loop reads CATSRDPGRGLLSPLHF. The CDR3 nucleotides read TGTGCCACCAGCAGAGATCCGGGCAGGGGGCTCTTGTCACCCCTCCACTTT.

J is TRBJ1-3 and V is TRBV4-3; TRBD1 is a possible D gene (6 bases). V lost 4 bases and J lost 0, with 13 bases in between. Germline values: CDR1 LGHNA, CDR2 YSLEER. The CDR3 runs to 16 residues. For the CDR3, the DNA is TGCGCCAGCAGCCTACTCGGACAGAGCTCTGGAAACACCATATATTTT. Its protein is CASSLLGQSSGNTIYF.

This clonotype occurred a few times. The J gene is TRBJ2-3, the V gene TRBV2; no firm D call. From germline, CDR1 is SNHLY and CDR2 FYNNEI. The CDR3 consists of 15 residues. The germline V and J ends were trimmed by 9 bases and 4 bases, with 20 bases remaining between them. The CDR3 spells CARKPSPGLADTQYF. The CDR3 DNA is TGTGCCAGAAAACCCAGCCCGGGTTTGGCAGATACGCAGTATTTT.

The chain couples TRBV6-2 or TRBV6-3 to TRBJ2-7, with 9 bases that match TRBD2. The germline CDR1 and CDR2 sequences are MNHEY and SVGEGT. The CDR3 length is 14 residues. The V gene end was trimmed by 5 bases and the J gene end by 2 bases; junction bases not matched to a gene: 4. CDR3 loop: CASSPSGDTYEQYF. CDR3 DNA sequence: TGTGCCAGCAGTCCTAGCGGGGATACCTACGAGCAGTACTTC.

This rearrangement joins TRBV6-1 to TRBJ2-2; TRBD1 might be the D (6 bases). Germline CDR1 MNHNS, CDR2 SASEGT. This CDR3 spans 14 amino acids. The V end lost 5 bases, the J end lost 5 bases, and 12 bases lay between the germline ends. The CDR3: CASSRKQGTGELFF. CDR3 DNA sequence: TGTGCCAGCAGTCGAAAGCAGGGGACCGGGGAGCTGTTTTTT.

This chain uses TRBV28 with TRBJ2-1; D remains ambiguous. Between the trimmed V and J ends, which lost 3 bases and 9 bases, there was a span of 6 bases. The germline gives CDR1 MDHEN, CDR2 SYDVKM. The CDR3 is 11 amino acids. In DNA, the CDR3 is TGTGCCAGCAGTTTTCTCAGTGAGCAGTTCTTC. It is translated as CASSFLSEQFF.

The chain employs TRBV6-4 and TRBJ1-5, with D unclear. The CDR3 is made up of 15 amino acids. Trimming stripped 7 bases from V and 4 bases from J, with 17 bases between. Germline V gene data show CDR1 as MRHNA and CDR2 as SNTAGT. CDR3: CASTPRGTVNQPQHF. DNA of the CDR3: TGTGCCAGCACTCCTCGGGGAACGGTTAATCAGCCCCAGCATTTT.

This chain uses TRBV20-1 with TRBJ2-1; D not certain. The germline V and J ends were trimmed by 5 bases and 6 bases, with 11 bases remaining between them. Germline CDR1 DFQATT, CDR2 SNEGSKA (reference sequence). This CDR3 region has 12 residues. CDR3 region: CSARKFRNEQFF. CDR3 bases: TGCAGTGCTCGCAAATTCCGCAATGAGCAGTTCTTC.

The chain has TRBV20-1 and TRBJ1-2; D is undetermined. V was shortened by 1 base and J by 0 bases, with 6 bases between the two germline ends. CDR1 and CDR2 (germline): DFQATT, SNEGSKA (reference sequence). The CDR3 has 13 residues. CDR3 bases: TGCAGTGCTAGAGGACCTACTAACTATGGCTACACCTTC. Its protein product is CSARGPTNYGYTF.

The rearrangement joins TRBV6-2 or TRBV6-3 to TRBJ1-1, with TRBD1 identical over 12 bases. Trimming removed 0 bases from V and 4 bases from J; junction bases left unmatched: 9. The CDR3 consists of 18 residues. Germline-derived CDR1 and CDR2 are MNHEY and SVGEGT. The CDR3 region has the DNA TGTGCCAGCAGTTACTCGATGGGACAGGGGGCCCTGAGCACTGAAGCTTTCTTT. It is translated as CASSYSMGQGALSTEAFF.

This clonotype was detected a few times. The rearrangement links TRBV5-1 to TRBJ1-1; D is perhaps TRBD1 (6 bases). The CDR3 length is 13 residues. V was cut by 3 bases and J by 3 bases, with 9 bases left in between. Germline-derived CDR1 and CDR2 are SGHRS and YFSETQ. CDR3 in amino acids: CASSSGQDTEAFF. CDR3 bases: TGCGCCAGCAGCTCGGGACAAGACACTGAAGCTTTCTTT. Complete variable domain (other parts from reference TRBV5-1 and TRBJ1-1): KAGVTQTPRYLIKTRGQQVTLSCSPISGHRSVSWYQQTPGQGLQFLFEYFSETQRNKGNFPGRFSGRQFSNSRSEMNVSTLELGDSALYLCASSSGQDTEAFFGQGTRLTVV.

This clonotype was counted ten times or more. The chain recombines TRBV2 with TRBJ1-5, with 9 bases fitting TRBD1. This CDR3 region has 14 residues. Germline CDR1 is SNHLY and CDR2 is FYNNEI. Trimming cost V 4 bases and J 2 bases; bases outside gene matches: 0. Written as DNA, the CDR3 is TGTGCCAGCAGTGGACAGGGGGGCAATCAGCCCCAGCATTTT. Translation gives CASSGQGGNQPQHF.

The rearrangement uses TRBV12-3 or TRBV12-4 and TRBJ1-3, with TRBD1 matching 7 bases. This CDR3 spans 15 amino acids. The trim removed 6 bases at V and 0 bases at J, leaving 5 bases unmatched. CDR3 loop: CASSRGTASGNTIYF. CDR3 nucleotide sequence: TGTGCCAGCAGCCGCGGGACAGCCTCTGGAAACACCATATATTTT.

This clonotype was counted once. The chain combines TRBV20-1 with TRBJ2-7; 10 nucleotides line up with TRBD1. Trimming cost V 6 bases and J 5 bases; bases outside gene matches: 13. Per germline, CDR1 DFQATT and CDR2 SNEGSKA (reference sequence). This CDR3 comprises 15 residues. The CDR3 loop is CSAGIGTGDLHEQYF. The CDR3 coding sequence is TGCAGTGCGGGGATCGGGACAGGGGATCTTCACGAGCAGTACTTC.

This clonotype was picked up a small number of times. This chain uses TRBV6-2 or TRBV6-3 with TRBJ2-7; possibly TRBD1 for D (7 bases). This CDR3 has 14 residues. Between the trimmed V and J ends, which lost 6 bases and 7 bases, there was a span of 19 bases. Germline CDR1 reads MNHEY; CDR2 reads SVGEGT. The CDR3 loop is CASSPQGGQWEQYF. The CDR3 bases are TGTGCCAGCAGCCCCCAGGGGGGCCAGTGGGAGCAGTACTTC.

V is TRBV20-1 and J is TRBJ2-1; 8 nucleotides agree with TRBD2. The length of the CDR3 is 15 residues. V shed 1 base and J 10 bases; nucleotides not matched to a gene: 12. Germline V gives CDR1 DFQATT, CDR2 SNEGSKA (reference sequence). CDR3 sequence reads: CSARGEAGVVLEQFF. In nucleotides, the CDR3 is TGCAGTGCTAGAGGTGAAGCGGGAGTAGTCTTGGAGCAGTTCTTC.

There are a few counts of this clonotype. The J gene is TRBJ2-1, the V gene TRBV25-1, with a possible D match to TRBD2 (5 bases). The germline CDR1 and CDR2 sequences are MGHDK and SYGVNS. CDR3 length: 13 amino acids. Trimming shortened V by 8 bases and J by 6 bases, and 14 bases separated the two germline ends. The CDR3 bases are TGTGCCAGCTCCGGTCGGGGTCGCAATGAGCAGTTCTTC. This sequence encodes CASSGRGRNEQFF.

This clonotype has a handful of counts. This rearrangement joins TRBV11-1 to TRBJ2-1; 11 bases map to TRBD2. This CDR3 comprises 15 residues. Unmatched junction bases numbered 5, after V lost 2 bases and J lost 8 bases. Germline V CDR1 and CDR2: SGHAT, FQDESV (reference sequence). The CDR3 sequence is CASSLSLAGGYEQFF. The CDR3 DNA sequence: TGTGCCAGCAGCTTAAGTCTAGCGGGAGGATATGAGCAGTTCTTC.

The rearrangement joins TRBV5-1 to TRBJ2-5; TRBD1 matches 12 bases. The V segment lost 3 bases and the J segment 9 bases; nucleotides outside the gene matches: 9. The CDR3 runs 15 residues. Germline V lookup: CDR1 SGHRS, CDR2 YFSETQ. CDR3 DNA sequence: TGCGCCAGCAGCTCGGGACAGGGGGCTTCGGAGGCCCAGTACTTC. This gives the protein CASSSGQGASEAQYF. Full variable domain (missing parts from reference TRBV5-1 and TRBJ2-5): KAGVTQTPRYLIKTRGQQVTLSCSPISGHRSVSWYQQTPGQGLQFLFEYFSETQRNKGNFPGRFSGRQFSNSRSEMNVSTLELGDSALYLCASSSGQGASEAQYFGPGTRLLVL.

The chain combines TRBV6-2 or TRBV6-3 with TRBJ1-5; the match to TRBD1 covers 12 bases. CDR3 length: 16 residues. V was pared by 6 bases and J by 11 bases, with 14 bases of the junction left unmatched. Germline V gene sequence: CDR1 MNHEY, CDR2 SVGEGT. The CDR3 here is CASSAGTGGRMMAQHF. CDR3 DNA: TGTGCCAGCAGCGCCGGGACAGGGGGCAGGATGATGGCCCAGCATTTT.